This T cell receptor beta chain emerged from a study of regulatory T cells in long-lasting Graves disease. Time point specified: newly diagnosed GD, antithyroid drugs for less than 3 months. With RNA extracted from PBMCs as input, the TCR library was made. This CDR3 is 14 amino acids long. Trimming removed 2 bases from V and 6 bases from J, with 13 bases in between. Combining iRepertoire HTBI primers with Arm-PCR of CDR3 regions, the authors built TCR beta libraries. A single record per CDR3 protein comes from TCRdb applying MiXCR to the multiplex PCR reads. The sample includes under 500,000 distinct CDR3 sequences, approximately 16% seen only once; the top ten take around 10%. This clonotype was seen at least ten times. These data were likewise used in another study, on T cells in Graves' hyperthyroidism and ophthalmopathy.

This chain uses TRBV12-3 or TRBV12-4 with TRBJ1-2; D is possibly TRBD1 (6 bases). The source was peripheral blood mononuclear cells (PBMCs), collected at new diagnosis, from a patient treated with antithyroid drugs. This TCR came from a woman aged 25 to 39 with Graves disease. In DNA, the CDR3 is TGTGCCAGCAGTTTAACAGGGAGGTATGATGGCTACACCTTC. It is translated as CASSLTGRYDGYTF.